This TCR beta chain was captured by sequencing in a study of molecular identifiers for immune sequencing clone quantification. Across the study: For replicates, RNA isolated from approximately 22,000 or 94,000 naive CD8 cells was divided into five portions, of which four were sequenced. Overall study findings and caveats: Clones of above 20 RNA copies carried over 99% of effector molecules; in naive cells they carried under 1%. Sizes of clones that are highly expanded could be underestimated (if identical TCR molecules share a barcode).

The authors built bulk TCR libraries by previously described methods with listed TCR primers. In TCRdb, the PCR reads were re-called with MiXCR into one record per CDR3 protein. The table includes some 70,000 distinct CDR3 sequences, approximately 18% detected once. In this sample, this clonotype turned up many times. The antigen is undetermined. The germline V gene has CDR1 SEHNR and CDR2 FQNEAQ (reference sequence). The CDR3 sequence is 20 residues long. Unmatched junction bases numbered 11, after V lost 6 bases and J lost 0 bases. Sequencing was done on a sample of naive CD8+ T cells from blood, with Jurkat cell RNA spiked in. Subset described: FACS-sorted CD8+CD4-CCR7+CD45RA+ naive T cells. The TCR sequence derives from a human donor in good health. Some libraries in this study had Jurkat cell RNA spiked in. This chain uses TRBV7-9 with TRBJ2-6, with 13 bases aligning to TRBD2. Written as DNA, the CDR3 is TGTGCCAGCAGGACTAGCGGGAGGCCTGAAAAAACCTCTGGGGCCAACGTCCTGACTTTC. Translated: CASRTSGRPEKTSGANVLTF.